The clone carrying this TCR beta chain was picked up a small number of times. These data come from a study of blood T cell repertoires in COVID-19. Background on the study: Sources were T cells, B-cell-depleted T cells, or PBMCs; the material itself was cDNA or gDNA.

Germline loops: CDR1 LNHDA, CDR2 SQIVND (reference sequence). This CDR3 spans 14 amino acids. V was clipped by 0 bases and J by 17 bases, with 17 bases between them. Participants came from about two dozen US areas, aged roughly 18 to 95 years. Participants reported their clinical history, and cohort assignment relied on those reports. Clones were read by immunoSEQ multiplex PCR, and TCRdb kept only the in-frame ones, dropping some. Of some 500,000 clones in the sample, 85% to 90% were seen once. V and J are TRBV19 and TRBJ1-6; D may be TRBD1 (5 bases). Sequencing was done on a sample of PBMCs or T cells enriched from blood (not recorded which). This receptor was obtained from a woman aged 40 to 49 who had recovered from COVID-19. The CDR3 DNA is TGTGCCAGTAGTATAGATCTATCGGGCAGGGAATTCCACTTT. It yields the protein CASSIDLSGREFHF.